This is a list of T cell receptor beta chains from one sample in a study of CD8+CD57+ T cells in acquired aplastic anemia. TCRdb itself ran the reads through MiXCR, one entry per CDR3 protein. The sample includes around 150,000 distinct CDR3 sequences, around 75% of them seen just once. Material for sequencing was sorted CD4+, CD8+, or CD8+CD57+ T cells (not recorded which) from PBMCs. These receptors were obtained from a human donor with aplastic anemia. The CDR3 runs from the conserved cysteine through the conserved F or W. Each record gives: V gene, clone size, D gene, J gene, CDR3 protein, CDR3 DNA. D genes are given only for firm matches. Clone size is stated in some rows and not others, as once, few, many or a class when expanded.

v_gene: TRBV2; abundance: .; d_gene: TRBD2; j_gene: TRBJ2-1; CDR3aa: CASSEREGMEFF; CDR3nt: TGTGCCAGCAGTGAGAGGGAGGGGATGGAGTTCTTC
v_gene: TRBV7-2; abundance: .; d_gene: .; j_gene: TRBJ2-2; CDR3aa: CASSLVARTGELFF; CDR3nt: TGTGCCAGCAGCTTGGTAGCGAGAACCGGGGAGCTGTTTTTT
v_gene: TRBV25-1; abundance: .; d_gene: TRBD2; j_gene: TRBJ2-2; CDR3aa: CASSWTSSVTGELFF; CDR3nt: TGTGCCAGCAGCTGGACTAGCAGTGTCACCGGGGAGCTGTTTTTT
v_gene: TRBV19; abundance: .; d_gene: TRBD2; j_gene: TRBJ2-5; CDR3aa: CASSISSGTKQETQYF; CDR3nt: TGTGCCAGTAGTATAAGTAGCGGGACAAAACAAGAGACCCAGTACTTC
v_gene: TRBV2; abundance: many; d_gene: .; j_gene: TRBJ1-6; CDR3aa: CASSRDNPKALHF; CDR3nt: TGTGCCAGCAGTCGGGACAACCCAAAGGCCCTCCACTTT
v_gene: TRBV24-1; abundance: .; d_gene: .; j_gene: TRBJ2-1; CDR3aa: CATSDAGVFEQFF; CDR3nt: TGTGCCACCAGTGATGCAGGGGTGTTTGAGCAGTTCTTC
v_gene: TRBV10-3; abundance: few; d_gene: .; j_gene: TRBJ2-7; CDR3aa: CAISDLDYEQYF; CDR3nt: TGTGCCATCAGTGATTTGGACTACGAGCAGTACTTC
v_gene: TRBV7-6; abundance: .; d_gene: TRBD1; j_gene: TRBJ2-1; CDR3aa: CASSFTGALSGNEQFF; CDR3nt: TGTGCCAGCAGCTTTACAGGGGCACTTTCTGGCAATGAGCAGTTCTTC
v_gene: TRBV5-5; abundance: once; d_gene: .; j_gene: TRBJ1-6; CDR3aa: CASSLGDTGRNHF; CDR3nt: TGTGCCAGCAGCTTAGGAGATACCGGGCGGAATCACTTT
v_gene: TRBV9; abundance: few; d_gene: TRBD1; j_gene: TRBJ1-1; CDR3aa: CASSVESGGPIPFF; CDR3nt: TGTGCCAGCAGCGTAGAATCAGGGGGCCCCATCCCTTTCTTT
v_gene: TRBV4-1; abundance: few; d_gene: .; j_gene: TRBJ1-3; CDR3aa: CASSQGEMGTGNTIYF; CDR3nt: TGCGCCAGCAGCCAAGGGGAAATGGGGACTGGAAACACCATATATTTT
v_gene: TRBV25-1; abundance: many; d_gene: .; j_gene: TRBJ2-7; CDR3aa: CASSGSWEGYYEQYF; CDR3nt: TGTGCCAGCAGTGGGAGTTGGGAAGGTTACTACGAGCAGTACTTC
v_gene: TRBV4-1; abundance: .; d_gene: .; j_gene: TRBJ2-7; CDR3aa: CASSQVSLSAYGQYF; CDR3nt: TGCGCCAGCAGCCAAGTATCGCTATCCGCCTACGGGCAGTACTTC
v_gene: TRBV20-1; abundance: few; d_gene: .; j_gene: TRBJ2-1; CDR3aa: CSASSSEAYNEQFF; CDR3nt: TGCAGTGCCAGCAGTTCCGAGGCCTACAATGAGCAGTTCTTC
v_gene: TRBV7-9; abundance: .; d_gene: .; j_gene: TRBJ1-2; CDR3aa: CASSLVYVGGYTF; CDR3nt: TGTGCCAGCAGCTTAGTGTACGTGGGTGGCTACACCTTC
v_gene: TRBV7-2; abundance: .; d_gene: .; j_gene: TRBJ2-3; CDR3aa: CASSPRQVDTQYF; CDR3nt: TGTGCCAGCAGCCCCAGACAGGTTGATACGCAGTATTTT
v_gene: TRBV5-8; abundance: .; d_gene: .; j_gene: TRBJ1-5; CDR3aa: CASSLRQDQPQHF; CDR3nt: TGTGCCAGCAGCTTACGACAGGATCAGCCCCAGCATTTT
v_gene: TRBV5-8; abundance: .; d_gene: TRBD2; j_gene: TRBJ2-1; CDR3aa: CASSLVGLAGASGFF; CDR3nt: TGTGCCAGCAGCTTGGTCGGTCTAGCGGGAGCCAGTGGGTTCTTC